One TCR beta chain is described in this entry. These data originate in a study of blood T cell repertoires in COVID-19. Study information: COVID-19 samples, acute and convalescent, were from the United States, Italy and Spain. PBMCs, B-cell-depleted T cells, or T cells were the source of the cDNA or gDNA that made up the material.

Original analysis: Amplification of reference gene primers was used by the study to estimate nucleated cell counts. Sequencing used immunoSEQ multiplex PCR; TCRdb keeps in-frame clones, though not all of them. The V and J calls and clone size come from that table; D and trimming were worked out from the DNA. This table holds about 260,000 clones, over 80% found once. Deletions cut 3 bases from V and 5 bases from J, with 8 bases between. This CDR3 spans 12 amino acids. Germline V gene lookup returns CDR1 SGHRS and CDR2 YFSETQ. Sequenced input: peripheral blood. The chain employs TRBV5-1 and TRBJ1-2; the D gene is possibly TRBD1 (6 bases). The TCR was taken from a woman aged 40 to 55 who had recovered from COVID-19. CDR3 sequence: CASSSDRYGYTF. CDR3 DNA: TGCGCCAGCAGCTCGGACAGATATGGCTACACCTTC. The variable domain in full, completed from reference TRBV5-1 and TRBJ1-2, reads KAGVTQTPRYLIKTRGQQVTLSCSPISGHRSVSWYQQTPGQGLQFLFEYFSETQRNKGNFPGRFSGRQFSNSRSEMNVSTLELGDSALYLCASSSDRYGYTFGSGTRLTVV.